Sequencing of this T cell receptor (beta chain) was carried out in a study of early T cells in non-severe SARS-CoV-2 infection. Turning to the study itself: Sequencing of bulk RNA from unsorted whole blood was done, without chain pairing. The study's findings and limits: Database matching using VDJdb favored anti-spike CD8 responses, with private and CD4 specificities left missing.

Individual cDNA molecules were tagged with unique molecular identifiers. TCRdb re-called the 5' RACE reads with MiXCR, one entry per CDR3 protein. The sample records about 80,000 distinct CDR3 sequences, 10% to 15% being singletons. This clonotype was observed a few times. Its specificity is unknown. The germline V gene has CDR1 SGHTA and CDR2 FQGNSA. This CDR3 contains 17 residues. V lost 2 bases and J lost 6, with 23 bases in between. This chain joins TRBV7-2 and TRBJ2-7; D gene ambiguous. The clonotype was recovered from an adult who was a healthcare worker with PCR-confirmed SARS-CoV-2 infection or an uninfected control (not recorded which). The donor label of this sample is uncertain. This sample comprised whole blood, obtained at baseline. CDR3 protein: CASSLMPGSGSKGEQYF. CDR3 coding DNA: TGTGCCAGCAGCTTAATGCCCGGAAGTGGATCCAAGGGCGAGCAGTACTTC.